A single sample gave rise to the 12 T cell receptor beta chains below, sequenced in a study of early T cells in non-severe SARS-CoV-2 infection. One entry per CDR3 protein results from TCRdb running MiXCR on the 5' RACE reads. The sample records 60,000 to 85,000 distinct CDR3 sequences, 15% to 19% being singletons. Sequencing was performed on whole blood. The receptors shown here come from an adult who was a healthcare worker with PCR-confirmed SARS-CoV-2 infection or an uninfected control (not recorded which).

This clonotype came up a few times. The chain carries TRBV7-9 and TRBJ2-7, with D possibly called TRBD1 or TRBD2 (5 bases each). Germline loops: CDR1 SEHNR, CDR2 FQNEAQ (reference sequence). The CDR3 spans 14 residues. The germline V and J ends were trimmed by 6 bases and 0 bases, with 12 bases remaining between them. CDR3 in DNA: TGTGCCAGCAGGGAGACCGGGACCTCCTACGAGCAGTACTTC. Its protein is CASRETGTSYEQYF.

This clonotype was found many times. The chain uses TRBV20-1 and TRBJ2-2, with 7 nucleotides matching TRBD1. Germline loops: CDR1 DFQATT, CDR2 SNEGSKA (reference sequence). The V segment lost 4 bases and the J segment 3 bases; nucleotides outside the gene matches: 5. The CDR3 length is 14 residues. As DNA, the CDR3 is TGCAGTGCTACAGACAGGGCTCACACCGGGGAGCTGTTTTTT. Its protein product is CSATDRAHTGELFF.

In its sample, this clonotype was seen a few times. V is TRBV21-1 and J is TRBJ1-3. TRBV21-1 is tagged as a pseudogene. The CDR3 extends over 15 amino acids. CDR3 sequence: CASSKENSAGNTIYF. The CDR3 DNA reads as TGTGCCAGCAGCAAAGAAAACTCCGCTGGAAACACCATATATTTT.

At least ten counts were recorded for this clonotype. The CDR3 reads CSARGLAGVDTQYF. DNA of the CDR3: TGCAGTGCGAGGGGTCTAGCGGGAGTGGATACGCAGTATTTT. The chain uses TRBV20-1 and TRBJ2-3; 10 nucleotides align to TRBD2. The CDR3 covers 14 residues. Germline CDR1 DFQATT, CDR2 SNEGSKA (reference sequence). The V segment lost 6 bases and the J segment 6 bases; nucleotides outside the gene matches: 9.

The chain links TRBV12-3 or TRBV12-4 to TRBJ1-2, with D tentatively TRBD1 (5 bases). Trimming shortened V by 5 bases and J by 2 bases, and 9 bases separated the two germline ends. The CDR3 sequence is 13 residues long. CDR3 sequence: CASSTQGNYGYTF. Here the CDR3 DNA reads TGTGCCAGCAGTACCCAGGGAAACTATGGCTACACCTTC.

V usage is TRBV4-3 and J usage is TRBJ2-3; TRBD2 aligns across 8 bases. The CDR3 contains 16 residues. After removal of 1 base from V and 5 bases from J, the junction contained 8 bases not matched to a gene. From germline, CDR1 is LGHNA and CDR2 YSLEER. The chain's CDR3 is CASSQVASGFGDTQYF. CDR3 in DNA: TGCGCCAGCAGCCAAGTCGCTAGCGGGTTCGGAGATACGCAGTATTTT.

This chain links TRBV11-2 with TRBJ2-2; D might be TRBD1 (6 bases). Trimming pared 0 bases from V and 6 bases from J, leaving 17 bases between. Per germline, CDR1 SGHAT and CDR2 FQNNGV. This CDR3 has 17 residues. For the CDR3, the DNA is TGTGCCAGCAGCTTAGAGCAGGGGCGGACGACGGCCGGGGAGCTGTTTTTT. It codes for CASSLEQGRTTAGELFF.

V gene TRBV11-1 combines with J gene TRBJ2-1, with 11 bases lining up with TRBD2. Trimming removed 8 bases from V and 8 bases from J; junction bases left unmatched: 17. The CDR3 runs 17 residues. Looked up from germline, CDR1 is SGHAT and CDR2 is FQDESV (reference sequence). CDR3 in amino acids: CASLIGWGTSGGDEQFF. The CDR3 coding sequence is TGTGCCAGCTTGATAGGATGGGGGACTAGCGGAGGGGATGAGCAGTTCTTC. Looking up the rest from reference TRBV11-1 and TRBJ2-1 gives the full variable domain: EAEVAQSPRYKITEKSQAVAFWCDPISGHATLYWYRQILGQGPELLVQFQDESVVDDSQLPKDRFSAERLKGVDSTLKIQPAELGDSAMYLCASLIGWGTSGGDEQFFGPGTRLTVL.

The table lists this clonotype with many counts. The chain is built from TRBV2 and TRBJ2-5; 7 positions agree with TRBD1. The V and J ends lost 9 bases and 1 base, in that order; junction bases with no gene match: 8. This CDR3 has 14 residues. Germline V gives CDR1 SNHLY, CDR2 FYNNEI. The CDR3 coding sequence is TGTGCCAGTTCCGAGACAGGGCTCCAAGAGACCCAGTACTTC. Translated: CASSETGLQETQYF.

This clonotype has ten or more counts. The J gene is TRBJ2-7, the V gene TRBV12-3 or TRBV12-4; 7 nucleotides match TRBD1. The trim removed 6 bases at V and 0 bases at J, leaving 8 bases unmatched. The CDR3 runs to 15 residues. The CDR3 DNA reads as TGTGCCAGCAGCCCGGACAGGCACAGCTCCTACGAGCAGTACTTC. Its protein product is CASSPDRHSSYEQYF.

The chain has TRBV4-3 and TRBJ1-1; no clear D gene. The CDR3 covers 15 residues. V dropped 1 base and J dropped 1 base, with 10 bases sitting between them. CDR1 is LGHNA and CDR2 is YSLEER in the germline V gene. The CDR3 region is CASSQGAIPNTEAFF. For the CDR3, the DNA is TGCGCCAGCAGCCAAGGGGCCATCCCGAACACTGAAGCTTTCTTT.

J is TRBJ2-2 and V is TRBV15; D is perhaps TRBD1 (5 bases). The CDR3 totals 14 residues. Trimming removed 0 bases from V and 6 bases from J, with 8 bases in between. Germline lookup yields CDR1 LNHNV and CDR2 YYDKDF (reference sequence). Written as DNA, the CDR3 is TGTGCCACCAGCAGAGAAGTAGGGGCCGGGGAGCTGTTTTTT. Protein: CATSREVGAGELFF.